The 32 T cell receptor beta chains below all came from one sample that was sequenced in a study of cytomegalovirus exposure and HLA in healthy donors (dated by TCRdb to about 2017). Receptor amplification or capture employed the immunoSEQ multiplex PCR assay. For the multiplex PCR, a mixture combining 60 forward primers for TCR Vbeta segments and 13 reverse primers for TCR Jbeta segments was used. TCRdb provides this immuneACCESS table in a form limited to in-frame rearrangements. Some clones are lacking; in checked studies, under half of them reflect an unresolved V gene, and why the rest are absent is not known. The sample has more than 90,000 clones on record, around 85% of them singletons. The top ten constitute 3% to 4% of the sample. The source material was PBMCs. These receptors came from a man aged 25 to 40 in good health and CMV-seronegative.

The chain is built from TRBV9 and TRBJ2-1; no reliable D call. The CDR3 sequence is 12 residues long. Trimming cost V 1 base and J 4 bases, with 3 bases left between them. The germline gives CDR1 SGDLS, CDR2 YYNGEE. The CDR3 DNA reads TGTGCCAGCAGCGTACAATACAATGAGCAGTTCTTC. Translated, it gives CASSVQYNEQFF.

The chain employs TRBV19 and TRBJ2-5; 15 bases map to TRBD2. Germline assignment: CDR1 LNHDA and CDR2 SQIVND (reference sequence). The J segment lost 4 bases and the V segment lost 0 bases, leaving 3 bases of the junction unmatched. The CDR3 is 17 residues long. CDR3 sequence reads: CASSIDRGLAGGETQYF. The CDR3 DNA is TGTGCCAGTAGTATAGATCGGGGACTAGCGGGAGGAGAGACCCAGTACTTC. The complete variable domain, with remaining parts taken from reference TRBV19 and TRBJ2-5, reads DGGITQSPKYLFRKEGQNVTLSCEQNLNHDAMYWYRQDPGQGLRLIYYSQIVNDFQKGDIAEGYSVSREKKESFPLTVTSAQKNPTAFYLCASSIDRGLAGGETQYFGPGTRLLVL.

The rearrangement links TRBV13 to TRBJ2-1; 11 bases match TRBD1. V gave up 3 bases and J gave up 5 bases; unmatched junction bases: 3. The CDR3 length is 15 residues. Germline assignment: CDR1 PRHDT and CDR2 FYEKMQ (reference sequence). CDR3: CASSFRDRGNNEQFF. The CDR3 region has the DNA TGTGCCAGCAGCTTCCGGGACAGGGGGAACAATGAGCAGTTCTTC. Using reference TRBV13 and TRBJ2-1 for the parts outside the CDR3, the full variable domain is AAGVIQSPRHLIKEKRETATLKCYPIPRHDTVYWYQQGPGQDPQFLISFYEKMQSDKGSIPDRFSAQQFSDYHSELNMSSLELGDSALYFCASSFRDRGNNEQFFGPGTRLTVL.

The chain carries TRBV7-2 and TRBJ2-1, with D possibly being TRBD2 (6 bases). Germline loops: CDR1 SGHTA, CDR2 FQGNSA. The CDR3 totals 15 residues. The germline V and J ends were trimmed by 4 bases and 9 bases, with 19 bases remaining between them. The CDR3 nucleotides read TGTGCCAGCAGCTCGGGCGGGGCGGGGCTTGGTGAGCAGTTCTTC. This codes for CASSSGGAGLGEQFF.

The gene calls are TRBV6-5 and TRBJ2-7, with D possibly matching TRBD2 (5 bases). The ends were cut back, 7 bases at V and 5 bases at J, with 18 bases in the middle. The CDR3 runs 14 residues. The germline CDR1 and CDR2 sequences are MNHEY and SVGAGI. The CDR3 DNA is TGTGCCAGCACCCTCGGCGGGCATACTAACGAGCAGTACTTC. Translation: CASTLGGHTNEQYF.

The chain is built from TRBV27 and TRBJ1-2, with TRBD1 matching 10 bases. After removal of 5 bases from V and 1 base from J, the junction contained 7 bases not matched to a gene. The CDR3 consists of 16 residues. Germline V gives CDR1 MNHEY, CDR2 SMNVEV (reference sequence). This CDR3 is CASSADRGRINYGYTF. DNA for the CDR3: TGTGCCAGCAGTGCCGACAGGGGGCGTATTAACTATGGCTACACCTTC.

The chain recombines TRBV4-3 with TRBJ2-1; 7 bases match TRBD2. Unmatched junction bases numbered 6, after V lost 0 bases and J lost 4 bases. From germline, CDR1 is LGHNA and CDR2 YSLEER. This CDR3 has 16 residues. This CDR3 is CASSQDPLATYNEQFF. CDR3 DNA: TGCGCCAGCAGCCAAGATCCACTAGCGACGTACAATGAGCAGTTCTTC.

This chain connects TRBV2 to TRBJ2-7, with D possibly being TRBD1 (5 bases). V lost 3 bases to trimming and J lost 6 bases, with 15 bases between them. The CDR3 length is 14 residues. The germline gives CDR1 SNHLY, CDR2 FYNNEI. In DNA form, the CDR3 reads TGTGCCAGCAGTGATAGCCAGGGTCTTTCCGAGCAGTACTTC. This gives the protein CASSDSQGLSEQYF.

The CDR3 protein is CSASLGDTQYF. As DNA, the CDR3 is TGCAGTGCTAGTCTCGGGGATACGCAGTATTTT. The chain couples TRBV20-1 to TRBJ2-3; D remains ambiguous. The germline V and J ends were trimmed by 3 bases and 6 bases, with 7 bases remaining between them. In germline, CDR1 is DFQATT, CDR2 SNEGSKA (reference sequence). The CDR3 extends over 11 amino acids.

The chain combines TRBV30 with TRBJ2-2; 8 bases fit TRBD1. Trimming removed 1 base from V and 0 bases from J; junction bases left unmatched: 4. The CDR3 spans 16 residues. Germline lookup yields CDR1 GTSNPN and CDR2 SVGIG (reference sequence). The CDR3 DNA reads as TGTGCCTGGAGTGCAGGACAGGGCCCGAACACCGGGGAGCTGTTTTTT. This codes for CAWSAGQGPNTGELFF.

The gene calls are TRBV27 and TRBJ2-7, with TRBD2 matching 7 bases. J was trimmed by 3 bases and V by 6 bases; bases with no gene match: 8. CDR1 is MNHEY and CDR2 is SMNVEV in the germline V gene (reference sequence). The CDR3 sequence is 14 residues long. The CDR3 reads CASRTAGPSYEQYF. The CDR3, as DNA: TGTGCCAGCAGAACAGCGGGGCCGAGCTACGAGCAGTACTTC.

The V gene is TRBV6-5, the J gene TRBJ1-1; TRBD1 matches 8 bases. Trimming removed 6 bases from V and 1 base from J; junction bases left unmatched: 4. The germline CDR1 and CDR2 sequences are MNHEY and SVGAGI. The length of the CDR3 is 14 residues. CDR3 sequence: CASRVDRENTEAFF. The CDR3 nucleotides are TGTGCCAGCAGAGTGGACAGGGAGAACACTGAAGCTTTCTTT.

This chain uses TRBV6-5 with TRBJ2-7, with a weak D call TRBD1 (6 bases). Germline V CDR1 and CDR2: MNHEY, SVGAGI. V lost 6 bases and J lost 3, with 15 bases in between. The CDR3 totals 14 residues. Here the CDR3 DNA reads TGTGCCAGCAGGGAGGAACAGGGAAGCTACGAGCAGTACTTC. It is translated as CASREEQGSYEQYF.

The CDR3 DNA sequence: TGCGCCAGCAGCCAGGCGGGACAGAGAAACATTCAGTACTTC. Its translation: CASSQAGQRNIQYF. The chain employs TRBV4-1 and TRBJ2-4; D might be TRBD1 (7 bases). V was trimmed by 3 bases and J by 6 bases, leaving 12 bases between them. CDR3 size: 14 residues. Looked up from germline, CDR1 is MGHRA and CDR2 is YSYEKL.

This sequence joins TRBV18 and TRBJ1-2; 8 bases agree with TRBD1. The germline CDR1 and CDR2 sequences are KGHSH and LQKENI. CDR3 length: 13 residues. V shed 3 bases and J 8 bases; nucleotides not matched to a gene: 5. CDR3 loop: CASSPVRGPGYTF. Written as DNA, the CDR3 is TGTGCCAGCTCACCGGTCAGGGGGCCGGGCTACACCTTC.

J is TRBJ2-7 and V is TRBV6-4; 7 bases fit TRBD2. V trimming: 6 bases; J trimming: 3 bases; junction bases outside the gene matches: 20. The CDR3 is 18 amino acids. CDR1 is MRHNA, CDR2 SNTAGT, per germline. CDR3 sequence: CASRHRGGGGVWVYEQYF. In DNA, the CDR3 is TGTGCCAGCAGACACCGCGGTGGGGGAGGGGTATGGGTCTACGAGCAGTACTTC.

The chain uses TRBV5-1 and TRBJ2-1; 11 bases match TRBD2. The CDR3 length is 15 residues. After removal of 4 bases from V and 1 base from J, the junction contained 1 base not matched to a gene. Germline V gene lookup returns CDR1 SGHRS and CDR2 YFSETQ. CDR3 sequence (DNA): TGCGCCAGCAGCGCTAGCGGGGGGTCCTACAATGAGCAGTTCTTC. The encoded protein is CASSASGGSYNEQFF.

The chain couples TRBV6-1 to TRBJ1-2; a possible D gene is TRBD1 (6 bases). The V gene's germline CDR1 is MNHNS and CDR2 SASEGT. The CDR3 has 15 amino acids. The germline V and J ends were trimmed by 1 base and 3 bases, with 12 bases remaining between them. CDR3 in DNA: TGTGCCAGCAGTGAAGGGCAGGGGTGGTACTATGGCTACACCTTC. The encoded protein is CASSEGQGWYYGYTF.

For the CDR3, the DNA is TGTGCCAGCAGCTCTGGACTAGCAGGAGCACTCCCCTTCCGGGAGCTGTTTTTT. The encoded protein is CASSSGLAGALPFRELFF. The rearrangement joins TRBV7-9 to TRBJ2-2, with TRBD2 matching 8 bases. Germline loops: CDR1 SEHNR, CDR2 FQNEAQ (reference sequence). This CDR3 has 18 residues. With V trimmed by 4 bases and J by 9 bases, 19 bases remained unmatched.

Here the CDR3 reads CASSQESGGYTF. The CDR3, as DNA: TGTGCCAGCAGCCAAGAGTCAGGGGGCTACACCTTC. This chain joins TRBV4-2 and TRBJ1-2; D possibly corresponds to TRBD1 (5 bases). The CDR3 spans 12 residues. CDR1 and CDR2 (germline): LGHNA, YNFKEQ. V shed 0 bases and J shed 8 bases, with 7 bases lying between them.

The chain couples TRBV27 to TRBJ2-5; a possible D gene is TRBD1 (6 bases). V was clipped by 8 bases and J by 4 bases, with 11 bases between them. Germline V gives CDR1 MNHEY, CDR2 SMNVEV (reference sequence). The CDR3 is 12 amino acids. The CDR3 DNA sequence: TGTGCCAGCGCAGGGGTCGGAGAGACCCAGTACTTC. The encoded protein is CASAGVGETQYF.

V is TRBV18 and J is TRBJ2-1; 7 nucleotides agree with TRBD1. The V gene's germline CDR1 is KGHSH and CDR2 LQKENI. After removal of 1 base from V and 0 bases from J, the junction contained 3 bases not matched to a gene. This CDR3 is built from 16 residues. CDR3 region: CASSPLRQGSYNEQFF. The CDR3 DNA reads TGTGCCAGCTCACCACTCCGACAGGGCTCCTACAATGAGCAGTTCTTC.

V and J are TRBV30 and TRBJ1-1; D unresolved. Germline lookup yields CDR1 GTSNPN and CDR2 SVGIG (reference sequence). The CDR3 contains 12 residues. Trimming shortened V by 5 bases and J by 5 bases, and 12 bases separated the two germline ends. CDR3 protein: CAWGPSGTEAFF. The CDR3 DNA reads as TGTGCCTGGGGCCCCTCAGGAACTGAAGCTTTCTTT. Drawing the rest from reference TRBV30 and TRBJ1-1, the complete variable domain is SQTIHQWPATLVQPVGSPLSLECTVEGTSNPNLYWYRQAAGRGLQLLFYSVGIGQISSEVPQNLSASRPQDRQFILSSKKLLLSDSGFYLCAWGPSGTEAFFGQGTRLTVV.

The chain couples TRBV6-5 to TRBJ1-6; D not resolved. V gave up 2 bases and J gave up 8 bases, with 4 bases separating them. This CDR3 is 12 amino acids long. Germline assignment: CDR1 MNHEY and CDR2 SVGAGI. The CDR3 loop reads CASSYPDSPLHF. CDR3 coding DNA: TGTGCCAGCAGTTACCCTGATTCACCCCTCCACTTT.

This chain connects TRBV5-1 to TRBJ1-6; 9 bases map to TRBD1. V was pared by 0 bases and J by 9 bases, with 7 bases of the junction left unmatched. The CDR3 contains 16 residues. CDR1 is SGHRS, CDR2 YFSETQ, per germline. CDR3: CASSLVGTGRGSPLHF. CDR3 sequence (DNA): TGCGCCAGCAGCTTGGTGGGGACAGGGAGGGGTTCACCCCTCCACTTT. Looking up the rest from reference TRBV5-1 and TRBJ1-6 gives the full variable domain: KAGVTQTPRYLIKTRGQQVTLSCSPISGHRSVSWYQQTPGQGLQFLFEYFSETQRNKGNFPGRFSGRQFSNSRSEMNVSTLELGDSALYLCASSLVGTGRGSPLHFGNGTRLTVT.

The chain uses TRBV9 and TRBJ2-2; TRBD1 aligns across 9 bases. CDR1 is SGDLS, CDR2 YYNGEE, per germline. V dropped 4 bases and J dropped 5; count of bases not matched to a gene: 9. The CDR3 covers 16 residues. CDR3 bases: TGTGCCAGCAGCACCCCGGGACAGGGAGTTACCGGGGAGCTGTTTTTT. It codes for CASSTPGQGVTGELFF.

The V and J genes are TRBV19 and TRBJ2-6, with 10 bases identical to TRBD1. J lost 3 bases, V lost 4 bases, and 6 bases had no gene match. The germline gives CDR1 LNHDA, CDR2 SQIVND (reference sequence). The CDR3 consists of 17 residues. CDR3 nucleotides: TGTGCCAGTAGTACGCGACAGGGGGCGTATGGGGCCAACGTCCTGACTTTC. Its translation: CASSTRQGAYGANVLTF. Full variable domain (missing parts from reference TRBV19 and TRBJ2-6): DGGITQSPKYLFRKEGQNVTLSCEQNLNHDAMYWYRQDPGQGLRLIYYSQIVNDFQKGDIAEGYSVSREKKESFPLTVTSAQKNPTAFYLCASSTRQGAYGANVLTFGAGSRLTVL.

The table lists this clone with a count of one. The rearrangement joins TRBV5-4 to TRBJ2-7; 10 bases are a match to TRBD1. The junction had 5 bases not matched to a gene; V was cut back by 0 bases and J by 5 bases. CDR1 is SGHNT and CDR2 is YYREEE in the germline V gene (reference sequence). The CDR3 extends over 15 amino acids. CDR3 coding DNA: TGTGCCAGCAGCTTGGAAGGGACAGGGGCCCACGAGCAGTACTTC. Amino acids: CASSLEGTGAHEQYF.

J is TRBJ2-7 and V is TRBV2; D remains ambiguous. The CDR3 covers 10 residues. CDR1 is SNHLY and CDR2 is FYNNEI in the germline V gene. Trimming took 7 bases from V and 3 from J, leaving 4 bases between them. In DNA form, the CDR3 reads TGTGCCAGCAACAACTACGAGCAGTACTTC. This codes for CASNNYEQYF.

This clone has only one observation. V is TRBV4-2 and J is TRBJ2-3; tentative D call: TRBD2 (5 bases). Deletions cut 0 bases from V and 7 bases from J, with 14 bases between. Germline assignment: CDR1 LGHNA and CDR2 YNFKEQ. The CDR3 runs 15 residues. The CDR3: CASSQDLATVNTQYF. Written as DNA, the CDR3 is TGTGCCAGCAGCCAAGATCTAGCTACTGTAAATACGCAGTATTTT.

CDR3 amino acids: CASSSGYYTGELFF. The CDR3 DNA reads TGTGCCAGCAGCTCAGGGTATTACACCGGGGAGCTGTTTTTT. The V gene is TRBV7-2, the J gene TRBJ2-2; possible D gene TRBD1, 5 bases. Germline V gene sequence: CDR1 SGHTA, CDR2 FQGNSA. The CDR3 contains 14 residues. V dropped 4 bases and J dropped 3 bases, with 9 bases sitting between them.

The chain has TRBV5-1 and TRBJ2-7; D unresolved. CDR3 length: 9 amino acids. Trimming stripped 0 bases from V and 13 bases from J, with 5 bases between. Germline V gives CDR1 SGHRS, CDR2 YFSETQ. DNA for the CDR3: TGCGCCAGCAGCTTGGCGTTCTACTTC. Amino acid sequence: CASSLAFYF.